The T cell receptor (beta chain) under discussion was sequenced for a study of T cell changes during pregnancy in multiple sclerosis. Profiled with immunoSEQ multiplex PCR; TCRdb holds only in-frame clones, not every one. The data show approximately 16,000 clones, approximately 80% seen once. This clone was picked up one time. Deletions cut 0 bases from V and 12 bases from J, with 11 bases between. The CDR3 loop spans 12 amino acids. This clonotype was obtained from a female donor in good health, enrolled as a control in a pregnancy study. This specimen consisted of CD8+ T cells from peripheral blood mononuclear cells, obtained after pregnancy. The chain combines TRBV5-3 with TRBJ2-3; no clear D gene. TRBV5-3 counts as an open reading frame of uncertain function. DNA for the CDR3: TGTGCCAGAAGCTTGGTGGCATTTACACAGTATTTT. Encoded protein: CARSLVAFTQYF.